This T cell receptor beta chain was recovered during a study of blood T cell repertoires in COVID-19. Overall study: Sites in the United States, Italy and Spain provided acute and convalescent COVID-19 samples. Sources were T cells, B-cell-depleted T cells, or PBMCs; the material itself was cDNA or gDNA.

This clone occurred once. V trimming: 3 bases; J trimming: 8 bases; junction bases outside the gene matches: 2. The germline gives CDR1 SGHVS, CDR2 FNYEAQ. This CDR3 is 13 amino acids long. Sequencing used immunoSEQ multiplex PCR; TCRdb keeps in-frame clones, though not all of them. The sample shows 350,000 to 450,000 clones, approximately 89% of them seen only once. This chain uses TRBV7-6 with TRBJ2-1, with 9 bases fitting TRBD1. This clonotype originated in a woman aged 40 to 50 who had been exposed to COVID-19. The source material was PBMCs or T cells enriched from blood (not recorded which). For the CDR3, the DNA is TGTGCCAGCAGCTTTGGGACAGGGTATGAGCAGTTCTTC. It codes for CASSFGTGYEQFF.